A selection of T cell receptor beta chains follows, all from one sample in a study of blood T cell repertoires in COVID-19. Only in-frame clones appear in the TCRdb table, and some are missing; sequencing was by immunoSEQ multiplex PCR. The sample yields just under 40,000 clones, approximately 93% seen once. Source material: peripheral blood. All receptors come from a human donor with active COVID-19. The donor label of this sample is uncertain. Each CDR3 is given with its conserved first and last residue. Each record gives: J gene, clone size, V gene, D gene, CDR3 protein, CDR3 DNA. A D gene is named only where the DNA matches it firmly. Some rows mark clone size as missing; the rest say once, few, many or name a class of expanded clone.

TRBJ2-1 | . | TRBV10-2 | TRBD2 | CASNPGLAGKGDEQFF | TGCGCCAGCAATCCGGGACTAGCGGGAAAAGGCGATGAGCAGTTCTTC
TRBJ1-1 | . | TRBV7-9 | . | CASSLTNTEAFF | TGTGCCAGCAGCTTGACAAACACTGAAGCTTTCTTT
TRBJ2-3 | . | TRBV25-1 | . | CASSEHTTGTDTQYF | TGTGCCAGCAGTGAACATACCACAGGGACAGATACGCAGTATTTT
TRBJ1-5 | . | TRBV7-8 | . | CASSLEGGRGDQPQHF | TGTGCCAGCAGCTTAGAGGGTGGCAGGGGTGATCAGCCCCAGCATTTT
TRBJ2-3 | . | TRBV5-1 | . | CASGRRSSSTDTQYF | TGCGCCAGCGGGAGGCGATCATCTAGCACAGATACGCAGTATTTT
TRBJ1-6 | . | TRBV5-1 | . | CASSLNSNSPLHF | TGCGCCAGCAGCTTAAACAGCAATTCACCCCTCCACTTT
TRBJ2-7 | . | TRBV6-1 | . | CASSEISKTYEQYF | TGTGCCAGCAGTGAAATTTCCAAAACCTACGAGCAGTACTTC
TRBJ2-7 | once | TRBV18 | TRBD1 | CASSRQGMSEQYF | TGTGCCAGCTCACGACAGGGTATGAGCGAGCAGTACTTC
TRBJ2-3 | . | TRBV7-9 | . | CASSLSLAADTQYF | TGTGCCAGCAGCTTAAGTCTAGCAGCAGATACGCAGTATTTT
TRBJ1-2 | . | TRBV19 | . | CASSTDTNYGYTF | TGTGCCAGTAGTACGGACACGAACTATGGCTACACCTTC
TRBJ1-5 | . | TRBV7-2 | . | CASSSQGQGTNQPQHF | TGTGCCAGCAGCTCCCAGGGTCAAGGGACAAATCAGCCCCAGCATTTT
TRBJ2-3 | . | TRBV5-5 | . | CASSYEHQFTDTQYF | TGTGCCAGCAGCTACGAACACCAATTCACAGATACGCAGTATTTT
TRBJ1-1 | few | TRBV7-8 | TRBD1 | CASSLASTGTEAFF | TGTGCCAGCAGCTTAGCGTCGACAGGGACTGAAGCTTTCTTT
TRBJ2-3 | . | TRBV5-4 | TRBD1 | CASSLDRGKTDTQYF | TGTGCCAGCAGCTTGGACAGGGGAAAGACAGATACGCAGTATTTT
TRBJ1-6 | . | TRBV5-4 | TRBD1 | CASTSGGDRDSPLHF | TGTGCCAGCACTTCAGGCGGGGACAGGGATTCACCCCTCCACTTT
TRBJ2-1 | . | TRBV7-9 | . | CASSLDTTAGEQFF | TGTGCCAGCAGCTTAGATACGACTGCGGGGGAGCAGTTCTTC
TRBJ1-4 | once | TRBV27 | TRBD1 | CASSPGTGVEKLFF | TGTGCCAGCAGTCCGGGGACAGGTGTTGAAAAACTGTTTTTT
TRBJ2-1 | once | TRBV5-1 | TRBD1 | CASSLEQGIDEQFF | TGCGCCAGCAGCCTAGAACAGGGGATTGATGAGCAGTTCTTC
TRBJ2-1 | . | TRBV5-6 | . | CASSSYNEQFF | TGTGCCAGCAGCTCATACAATGAGCAGTTCTTC
TRBJ2-6 | . | TRBV7-2 | TRBD2 | CASSSGGRMGANVLTF | TGTGCCAGCAGCTCGGGAGGGAGGATGGGGGCCAACGTCCTGACTTTC
TRBJ1-2 | . | TRBV7-8 | . | CASSLGEGFYGYTF | TGTGCCAGCAGCTTAGGGGAGGGTTTCTATGGCTACACCTTC
TRBJ2-3 | . | TRBV28 | TRBD2 | CASSQRTSTQYF | TGTGCCAGCAGTCAAAGGACTAGCACGCAGTATTTT
TRBJ2-7 | . | TRBV27 | . | CASSRLGVLSSYEQYF | TGTGCCAGCAGTCGCCTTGGAGTCTTGAGCTCCTACGAGCAGTACTTC